The present T cell receptor beta chain was sequenced within a study of blood T cell repertoires in COVID-19. Overall study: The United States, Italy and Spain provided the acute and convalescent COVID-19 samples.

The CDR3 has 15 amino acids. Germline loops: CDR1 SGHRS, CDR2 YFSETQ. V was clipped by 0 bases and J by 10 bases, with 14 bases between them. As processed by the authors: The authors estimated nucleated cell counts from reference gene primer amplification. TCRdb's copy holds only in-frame clones and misses some; the assay was immunoSEQ multiplex PCR. Clone size and the V and J calls come from that table; the DNA yielded D and trimming. The sample consists of approximately 200,000 clones, 70% to 85% of them appearing once. Which cohort a participant joined came from the clinical history participants gave.

The receptor was isolated from a woman under 40 who had recovered from COVID-19. J is TRBJ1-6 and V is TRBV5-1; D unclear. Sequencing input: PBMCs or T cells enriched from blood (not recorded which). Here the CDR3 DNA reads TGCGCCAGCAGCTTGGTAGCTACTGGAGGGTCACCCCTCCACTTT. As protein: CASSLVATGGSPLHF.